The entry that follows covers one T cell receptor (beta chain) sequence. With 2 bases removed from V and 3 bases from J, the gap between germline ends came to 10 bases. CDR1 and CDR2 from the germline V gene are PRHDT and FYEKMQ (reference sequence). This CDR3 has 14 residues. These data come from a study of CD8+ T cells in alopecia areata. Study-level background: Those treated were given oral tofacitinib at 5 to 10 mg twice daily.

Extracted RNA was reverse transcribed into cDNA, the sequencing template. Measured with immunoSEQ multiplex PCR; TCRdb has only the in-frame clones, and not every one. The sample has 65,000 to 70,000 clones; roughly 61% are singletons. This TCR was recovered from a human donor with alopecia areata. The V and J genes are TRBV13 and TRBJ1-2; the D gene is possibly TRBD1 (6 bases). The sample in question was CD8+ T cells sorted from blood, obtained at week 0. The chain's CDR3 is CASSLMGADYGYTF. CDR3 nucleotides: TGTGCCAGCAGCTTAATGGGGGCGGACTATGGCTACACCTTC.